This T cell receptor (beta chain) was found in a study of cytomegalovirus exposure and HLA in healthy donors. Researchers ran the PCR with 60 Vbeta and 13 Jbeta primers. The protocol was immunoSEQ multiplex PCR, while the TCRdb copy is restricted to in-frame clones and leaves out a portion. The repertoire includes 180,000 or so clones, 80% to 90% of them detected once, and roughly 0.69% sits in the top ten. V lost 2 bases and J lost 1, with 11 bases in between. CDR1 and CDR2 from the germline V gene are MNHEY and SMNVEV (reference sequence). The CDR3 extends over 15 amino acids. The J gene is TRBJ2-5, the V gene TRBV27, with a possible D match to TRBD2 (6 bases). Sequencing was performed on PBMCs. The TCR comes from a woman between 18 and 29 years old in good health and CMV-seronegative. CDR3: CASSLRLGLQETQYF. The CDR3 bases are TGTGCCAGCAGTTTAAGACTGGGACTCCAAGAGACCCAGTACTTC.